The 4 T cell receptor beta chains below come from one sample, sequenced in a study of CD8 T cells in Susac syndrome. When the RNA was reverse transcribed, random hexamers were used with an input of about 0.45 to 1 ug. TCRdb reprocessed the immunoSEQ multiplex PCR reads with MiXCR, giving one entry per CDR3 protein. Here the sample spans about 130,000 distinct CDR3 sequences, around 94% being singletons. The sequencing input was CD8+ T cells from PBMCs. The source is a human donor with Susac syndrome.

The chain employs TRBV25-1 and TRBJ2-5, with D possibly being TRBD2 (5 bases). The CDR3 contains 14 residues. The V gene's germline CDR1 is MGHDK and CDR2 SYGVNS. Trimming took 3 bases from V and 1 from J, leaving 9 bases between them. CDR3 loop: CASSDAGSQETQYF. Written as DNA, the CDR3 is TGTGCCAGCAGTGATGCGGGTTCCCAAGAGACCCAGTACTTC. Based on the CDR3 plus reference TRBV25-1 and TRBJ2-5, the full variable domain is EADIYQTPRYLVIGTGKKITLECSQTMGHDKMYWYQQDPGMELHLIHYSYGVNSTEKGDLSSESTVSRIRTEHFPLTLESARPSHTSQYLCASSDAGSQETQYFGPGTRLLVL.

CDR3 DNA sequence: TGTGCCAGCAGCTTACGGACCGGGTCAGTGAACACTGAAGCTTTCTTT. The encoded protein is CASSLRTGSVNTEAFF. The rearrangement links TRBV11-2 to TRBJ1-1; D is uncertain. Germline V gives CDR1 SGHAT, CDR2 FQNNGV. This CDR3 is 16 amino acids long. V was trimmed by 2 bases and J by 0 bases, leaving 13 bases between them. Together with reference TRBV11-2 and TRBJ1-1, the CDR3 gives the full variable domain: EAGVAQSPRYKIIEKRQSVAFWCNPISGHATLYWYQQILGQGPKLLIQFQNNGVVDDSQLPKDRFSAERLKGVDSTLKIQPAKLEDSAVYLCASSLRTGSVNTEAFFGQGTRLTVV.

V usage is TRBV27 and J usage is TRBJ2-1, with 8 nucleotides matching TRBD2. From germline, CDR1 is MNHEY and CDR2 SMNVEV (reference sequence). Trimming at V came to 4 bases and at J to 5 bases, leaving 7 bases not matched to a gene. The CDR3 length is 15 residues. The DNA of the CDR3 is TGTGCCAGCAGTTCGGAACTAGCGGACAACAATGAGCAGTTCTTC. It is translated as CASSSELADNNEQFF.

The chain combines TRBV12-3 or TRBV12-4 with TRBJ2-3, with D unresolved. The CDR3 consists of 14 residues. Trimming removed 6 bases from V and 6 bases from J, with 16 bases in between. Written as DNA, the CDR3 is TGTGCCAGCAGCCCAGCACTGACGAGGGATACGCAGTATTTT. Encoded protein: CASSPALTRDTQYF.